These T cell receptor beta chains were read from a single sample in a study of T cell repertoires in cytomegalovirus infection. These receptors have no identified antigens. MiXCR, run by TCRdb on the reads, gives a single entry per CDR3 protein. The sample includes more than 250,000 distinct CDR3 sequences, about 25% of them seen just once. Sequences were derived from cultured PBMCs, sampled from culture after CMV antigen stimulation. The receptors shown here come from a human donor in good health (CMV status not recorded). Some clones in this sample may be carry-over from other donors' samples. Both conserved end residues are part of each CDR3. A D gene is named only where the DNA matches it firmly. Clone sizes are given selectively: once, few, many, or a class where the clone is expanded.

j_gene	d_gene	abundance	v_gene	CDR3aa	CDR3nt
TRBJ1-4	.	.	TRBV20-1	CSAVDATNEKLFF	TGCAGTGCTGTGGATGCAACTAATGAAAAACTGTTTTTT
TRBJ2-1	TRBD2	.	TRBV6-9	CASSTTGAGGPEQFF	TGTGCCAGCAGTACGACTGGTGCGGGGGGCCCAGAGCAGTTCTTC
TRBJ1-2	.	.	TRBV4-1	CASSQVQGINYGYTF	TGCGCCAGCAGCCAAGTCCAGGGGATTAACTATGGCTACACCTTC
TRBJ2-3	.	.	TRBV29-1	CSVFTKGGPDTQYF	TGCAGCGTTTTTACAAAAGGAGGCCCAGATACGCAGTATTTT
TRBJ2-5	.	.	TRBV5-1	CASSYDPSYQETQYF	TGCGCCAGCAGTTACGACCCGTCGTACCAAGAGACCCAGTACTTC
TRBJ2-7	.	.	TRBV28	CASSPHRTVPSEQYF	TGTGCCAGCAGTCCCCACCGGACAGTGCCCAGTGAGCAGTACTTC
TRBJ2-2	.	.	TRBV6-1	CASSEWGVGNTGELFF	TGTGCCAGCAGTGAATGGGGAGTAGGGAACACCGGGGAGCTGTTTTTT
TRBJ2-1	.	few	TRBV19	CASSIGQVPPLDEQFF	TGTGCCAGTAGTATAGGACAGGTTCCCCCCCTGGATGAGCAGTTCTTC
TRBJ2-3	.	few	TRBV7-2	CASSVIGSSSTDTQYF	TGTGCCAGCAGCGTAATCGGAAGTTCTAGCACAGATACGCAGTATTTT
TRBJ1-2	TRBD1	few	TRBV4-3	CASSQVLQGNYGYTF	TGCGCCAGCAGCCAAGTATTACAGGGGAACTATGGCTACACCTTC
TRBJ1-5	.	.	TRBV3-1	CASSQRQSNQPQHF	TGTGCCAGCAGCCAGCGACAGAGCAATCAGCCCCAGCATTTT
TRBJ1-2	.	.	TRBV28	CASSLSSGVYGYTF	TGTGCCAGCAGTTTATCTTCAGGAGTCTATGGCTACACCTTC
TRBJ2-6	.	.	TRBV25-1	CASSNTGANVLTF	TGTGCCAGCAGCAACACTGGGGCCAACGTCCTGACTTTC
TRBJ1-5	.	few	TRBV20-1	CSATRDTMNQPQHF	TGCAGTGCAACAAGGGACACCATGAATCAGCCCCAGCATTTT
TRBJ1-4	.	.	TRBV18	CASSPSIATNEKLFF	TGTGCCAGCTCACCATCGATTGCAACTAATGAAAAACTGTTTTTT
TRBJ2-5	.	once	TRBV4-1	CASSQDVGTFGETQYF	TGCGCCAGCAGCCAAGATGTTGGGACATTCGGGGAGACCCAGTACTTC
TRBJ2-1	.	many	TRBV7-2	CASSQGPDNEQFF	TGTGCCAGCAGCCAGGGGCCGGACAATGAGCAGTTCTTC
TRBJ2-1	.	.	TRBV7-9	CAVQVIGGGYNEQFF	TGTGCCGTACAGGTCATAGGGGGAGGGTACAATGAGCAGTTCTTC
TRBJ2-7	.	.	TRBV7-6	CASSGNEGLSYEQYF	TGTGCCAGCAGCGGTAACGAGGGGCTCTCCTACGAGCAGTACTTC
TRBJ2-1	.	few	TRBV9	CASSPLGEPYNEQFF	TGTGCCAGCAGCCCCCTGGGGGAGCCCTACAATGAGCAGTTCTTC
TRBJ2-1	TRBD1	many	TRBV11-2	CASSLLGGRGRGNEQFF	TGTGCCAGCAGCTTATTAGGGGGAAGGGGGCGCGGAAATGAGCAGTTCTTC
TRBJ1-3	.	.	TRBV7-6	CASSSPPGTGNTIYF	TGTGCCAGCAGCTCCCCCCCGGGGACTGGAAACACCATATATTTT
TRBJ2-1	TRBD2	.	TRBV19	CASSMRLAGMDEQFF	TGTGCCAGTAGTATGAGACTAGCGGGAATGGATGAGCAGTTCTTC
TRBJ2-7	TRBD2	.	TRBV6-2/TRBV6-3	CASSYTSGRLEQYF	TGTGCCAGCAGTTATACTAGCGGGAGACTCGAGCAGTACTTC
TRBJ2-7	.	.	TRBV6-6	CASGSRDTTYEQYF	TGTGCCAGCGGCTCCCGGGACACCACTTACGAGCAGTACTTC
TRBJ1-2	.	.	TRBV7-9	CASSPVGYGYGYTF	TGTGCCAGCAGCCCCGTCGGGTATGGCTATGGCTACACCTTC
TRBJ2-7	TRBD2	few	TRBV20-1	CSAGFVTSGSSYEQYF	TGCAGTGCTGGGTTTGTCACTAGCGGCTCATCCTACGAGCAGTACTTC
TRBJ1-1	TRBD1	.	TRBV6-1	CASRGQMHTEAFF	TGTGCCAGCAGGGGACAGATGCACACTGAAGCTTTCTTT
TRBJ2-2	TRBD2	few	TRBV6-1	CASTSPAGVRTGELFF	TGTGCCAGCACCTCACCCGCGGGAGTAAGGACCGGGGAGCTGTTTTTT
TRBJ1-2	TRBD1	few	TRBV12-3/TRBV12-4	CASSGPGQGFRGYTF	TGTGCCAGCAGTGGACCGGGACAGGGCTTTCGGGGCTACACCTTC
TRBJ1-4	.	.	TRBV7-9	CASSTNPRDEKLFF	TGTGCCAGCAGCACGAACCCCCGGGATGAAAAACTGTTTTTT
TRBJ1-1	.	many	TRBV7-2	CASSLGSGANTEAFF	TGTGCCAGCAGCTTAGGTTCAGGGGCGAACACTGAAGCTTTCTTT
TRBJ2-1	TRBD1	few	TRBV11-3	CASSFLTGSSYNEQFF	TGTGCCAGCAGCTTCCTGACAGGGAGCTCCTACAATGAGCAGTTCTTC
TRBJ2-1	TRBD2	many	TRBV7-9	CASSLGGRVYNEQFF	TGTGCCAGCAGCTTAGGCGGGAGGGTCTACAATGAGCAGTTCTTC
TRBJ1-4	.	.	TRBV28	CASGGRRNEKLFF	TGTGCCAGCGGAGGACGGAGAAATGAAAAACTGTTTTTT
TRBJ2-7	TRBD2	few	TRBV6-1	CASSPNGLGEQYF	TGTGCCAGCAGCCCAAATGGACTAGGCGAGCAGTACTTC
TRBJ1-5	.	once	TRBV19	CASKTGGGANQPQNF	TGTGCCAGTAAGACAGGAGGAGGAGCTAATCAGCCCCAGAATTTT
TRBJ2-1	TRBD2	many	TRBV24-1	CATSDQRLAGVVGEQFF	TGTGCCACCAGTGACCAACGACTAGCGGGAGTAGTAGGTGAGCAGTTCTTC
TRBJ1-2	.	many	TRBV7-2	CASSYDRYGYTF	TGTGCCAGCAGCTACGACCGATATGGCTACACCTTC
TRBJ2-7	TRBD1	.	TRBV28	CASSGTGFRYEQYF	TGTGCCAGCAGCGGGACAGGTTTTAGGTACGAGCAGTACTTC
TRBJ1-5	.	many	TRBV7-2	CASSTTPKQPQHF	TGTGCCAGCAGCACGACACCTAAGCAGCCCCAGCATTTT
TRBJ2-1	TRBD2	.	TRBV20-1	CSAKRDRGTSGRYEQFF	TGCAGTGCTAAACGAGATCGCGGGACTAGCGGGAGGTATGAGCAGTTCTTC